The 24 T cell receptor beta chains presented below share a single source sample, sequenced in a study of T cells after yellow fever vaccination. TCRdb re-derived calls from the 5' RACE reads in MiXCR, one entry per CDR3 protein. The profile covers a few hundred thousand distinct CDR3 sequences, with roughly 4% appearing a single time and around 25% taken by the ten largest. Material: PBMCs, obtained 5 days after the yellow fever booster vaccination. These TCRs come from a man aged 18 to 35 who received the YFV17D yellow fever vaccine.

The chain couples TRBV20-1 to TRBJ2-1; D is uncertain. The CDR3 is made up of 13 amino acids. Germline CDR1 reads DFQATT; CDR2 reads SNEGSKA (reference sequence). V lost 1 base and J lost 7, with 11 bases in between. This chain's CDR3 is CSARASIRNEQFF. CDR3 in DNA: TGCAGTGCTAGAGCCTCGATTCGGAATGAGCAGTTCTTC.

The chain has TRBV12-3 or TRBV12-4 and TRBJ1-1; TRBD1 aligns across 8 bases. Unmatched junction bases numbered 10, after V lost 3 bases and J lost 10 bases. The length of the CDR3 is 14 residues. In nucleotides, the CDR3 is TGTGCCAGCAGTTTGAGCAGGGGGCATCGGGGAGCTTTCTTT. Protein sequence: CASSLSRGHRGAFF.

The table lists this clonotype with a few counts. The chain is built from TRBV7-8 and TRBJ2-2; 11 bases match TRBD2. Germline-derived CDR1 and CDR2 are SGHVS and FQNEAQ. The CDR3 is 18 residues long. Trimming cost V 2 bases and J 2 bases; bases outside gene matches: 7. CDR3 region: CASSLLAGGLLNTGELFF. The CDR3 coding sequence is TGTGCCAGCAGCTTACTAGCGGGGGGCCTACTAAACACCGGGGAGCTGTTTTTT.

This sequence joins TRBV4-1 and TRBJ2-7; the D call may be TRBD1 or TRBD2 (6 bases each). The V gene lost 0 bases and the J gene lost 6 bases, with 15 bases spanning the gap. CDR1 and CDR2 from the germline V gene are MGHRA and YSYEKL. The CDR3 loop spans 15 amino acids. CDR3 in amino acids: CASSQDGVGGTEQYF. As DNA, the CDR3 is TGCGCCAGCAGCCAAGATGGGGTAGGGGGGACCGAGCAGTACTTC.

At least ten counts were recorded for this clonotype. This chain links TRBV5-5 with TRBJ2-5, with unresolved D. This CDR3 has 12 amino acids. Germline V lookup: CDR1 SGHKS, CDR2 YYEKEE (reference sequence). Trimming took 2 bases from V and 4 from J, leaving 6 bases between them. CDR3 DNA: TGTGCCAGCAGCTTCAGGAGAGAGACCCAGTACTTC. This translates into CASSFRRETQYF.

This clonotype was seen a few times. The V and J genes are TRBV14 and TRBJ2-2, with D hard to call. V shed 3 bases and J shed 2 bases, with 7 bases lying between them. There are 14 residues in the CDR3. CDR1 and CDR2 (germline): SGHDN, FVKESK. In nucleotides, the CDR3 is TGTGCCAGCAGCCATCGGCCAAACACCGGGGAGCTGTTTTTT. It codes for CASSHRPNTGELFF.

This clonotype was seen at least ten times. The chain uses TRBV20-1 and TRBJ2-3, with D possibly being TRBD1 or TRBD2 (6 bases each). With 3 bases removed from V and 1 base from J, the gap between germline ends came to 26 bases. Germline V gene sequence: CDR1 DFQATT, CDR2 SNEGSKA (reference sequence). CDR3 size: 19 residues. This chain's CDR3 is CSARGPGAAGYAGTDTQYF. As DNA, the CDR3 is TGCAGTGCTAGGGGGCCAGGGGCAGCGGGCTACGCGGGCACAGATACGCAGTATTTT.

V is TRBV6-5 and J is TRBJ1-1; the match to TRBD1 covers 7 bases. Trimming took 2 bases from V and 5 from J; bases not matched to a gene: 5. Germline V CDR1 and CDR2: MNHEY, SVGAGI. This CDR3 is built from 14 residues. The CDR3 spells CASSYAGGYTEAFF. The CDR3 bases are TGTGCCAGCAGTTACGCAGGGGGTTATACTGAAGCTTTCTTT.

This clonotype has ten or more counts. V gene TRBV7-2 combines with J gene TRBJ1-4; D is perhaps TRBD1 (5 bases). V dropped 5 bases and J dropped 7 bases, with 11 bases sitting between them. The CDR3 consists of 13 residues. Germline-derived CDR1 and CDR2 are SGHTA and FQGNSA. CDR3 DNA sequence: TGTGCCAGCAGCAGGGACTGGGGTGAAAAACTGTTTTTT. It yields the protein CASSRDWGEKLFF.

A remark on this clonotype: Given the absence of the conserved phenylalanine or tryptophan at the CDR3 end, a read error is likely. Because the CDR3's place on the DNA is in doubt, the DNA is left out and the CDR3 is given as listed by TCRdb. The V gene is TRBV5-1, the J gene TRBJ2-7; the table assigns TRBD2, which was not confirmed against the DNA. Germline values: CDR1 SGHRS, CDR2 YFSETQ. Counting both end residues, the CDR3 totals 8 amino acids. CDR3 amino acids: CASRVGPI.

The V gene is TRBV4-1, the J gene TRBJ2-3, with D perhaps assigned TRBD1 or TRBD2 (5 bases each). The CDR3 is made up of 16 amino acids. CDR1 is MGHRA and CDR2 is YSYEKL in the germline V gene. The V and J ends lost 0 bases and 8 bases respectively, with 18 bases between them. The CDR3 reads CASSQEGVGRSPTQYF. The DNA for the CDR3 is TGCGCCAGCAGCCAAGAGGGGGTTGGCAGGAGCCCTACGCAGTATTTT.

The chain has TRBV20-1 and TRBJ2-1; the D is unclear. Germline values: CDR1 DFQATT, CDR2 SNEGSKA (reference sequence). There are 12 residues in the CDR3. Deletions cut 6 bases from V and 8 bases from J, with 14 bases between. The CDR3 loop reads CSAPRSGDEQFF. The CDR3 DNA follows: TGCAGTGCCCCGAGGTCTGGCGATGAGCAGTTCTTC.

The J gene is TRBJ2-2, the V gene TRBV11-2; 11 bases agree with TRBD2. V lost 2 bases, J lost 4 bases, and 3 bases stayed unmatched. Per the germline V gene, CDR1 is SGHAT and CDR2 is FQNNGV. The CDR3 sequence is 16 residues long. CDR3 in amino acids: CASSLLAGGTTGELFF. CDR3 sequence (DNA): TGTGCCAGCAGCTTATTAGCGGGGGGGACCACCGGGGAGCTGTTTTTT.

This chain connects TRBV13 to TRBJ2-7; 7 nucleotides agree with TRBD2. Germline CDR1 is PRHDT and CDR2 is FYEKMQ (reference sequence). The CDR3 has 15 amino acids. V gave up 5 bases and J gave up 4 bases; unmatched junction bases: 11. This CDR3 is CASSHLAGDSYEQYV. CDR3 sequence (DNA): TGTGCCAGCAGCCACCTCGCGGGGGACTCGTACGAGCAGTACGTC.

This clonotype has ten or more counts. The chain uses TRBV25-1 and TRBJ1-4; D might be TRBD1 (6 bases). CDR1 MGHDK and CDR2 SYGVNS come from the germline V gene. The CDR3 loop spans 15 amino acids. The V and J ends lost 4 bases and 4 bases respectively, with 13 bases between them. The DNA of the CDR3 is TGTGCCAGCAGTGGGGGGACAATTAATAATGAAAAACTGTTTTTT. The encoded protein is CASSGGTINNEKLFF.

This rearrangement joins TRBV20-1 to TRBJ1-4; a possible D gene is TRBD1 (6 bases). Germline V gene sequence: CDR1 DFQATT, CDR2 SNEGSKA (reference sequence). The CDR3 loop spans 13 amino acids. V gave up 6 bases and J gave up 7 bases, with 15 bases separating them. The CDR3 here is CSAEQGTGEKLFF. The CDR3, as DNA: TGCAGTGCCGAACAGGGTACTGGTGAAAAACTGTTTTTT.

This clonotype was observed at least ten times. This chain links TRBV27 with TRBJ1-1, with 7 bases fitting TRBD1. V shed 5 bases, J shed 4 bases, and the junction held 4 bases outside the gene matches. This CDR3 is built from 13 residues. The germline V gene has CDR1 MNHEY and CDR2 SMNVEV (reference sequence). The CDR3 nucleotides are TGTGCCAGCAGTACAACAGGGGTCACTGAAGCTTTCTTT. Protein product: CASSTTGVTEAFF.

The gene calls are TRBV27 and TRBJ1-1, with 10 bases that match TRBD1. The CDR3 runs 14 residues. Looked up from germline, CDR1 is MNHEY and CDR2 is SMNVEV (reference sequence). Germline trimming cut 4 bases from V and 10 bases from J; bases unmatched to any gene: 9. The DNA of the CDR3 is TGTGCCAGCAGTTCGAGACAGGGGGCAATTTTAGCTTTCTTT. It encodes CASSSRQGAILAFF.

This clonotype occurred a few times. V usage is TRBV27 and J usage is TRBJ2-7; D is perhaps TRBD1 (5 bases). Deletions cut 3 bases from V and 0 bases from J, with 6 bases between. This CDR3 has 13 residues. Germline values: CDR1 MNHEY, CDR2 SMNVEV (reference sequence). The CDR3, as DNA: TGTGCCAGCAGTTTCGACAGCTCCTACGAGCAGTACTTC. Its protein product is CASSFDSSYEQYF.

This chain joins TRBV10-3 and TRBJ2-3; 9 positions agree with TRBD2. The trim removed 7 bases at V and 4 bases at J, leaving 12 bases unmatched. The germline V gene has CDR1 ENHRY and CDR2 SYGVKD. The CDR3 loop spans 16 amino acids. CDR3 in DNA: TGTGCCATCAAGGGGGGAGCCAGCGGGGGGCCAGATACGCAGTATTTT. It is translated as CAIKGGASGGPDTQYF.

V is TRBV6-5 and J is TRBJ1-2, with TRBD1 matching over 8 bases. The germline gives CDR1 MNHEY, CDR2 SVGAGI. CDR3 length: 14 amino acids. The ends lost 5 bases at V and 8 bases at J; junction bases unmatched: 10. CDR3 DNA: TGTGCCAGCAGTCCTACAGGGGGTAATGGAGGCTACACCTTC. This translates into CASSPTGGNGGYTF.

This clonotype appeared many times. V and J are TRBV4-3 and TRBJ1-2; possibly TRBD1 for D (5 bases). This CDR3 is 14 amino acids long. The V end was cut by 0 bases, the J end by 4 bases, with 9 bases between. Per germline, CDR1 LGHNA and CDR2 YSLEER. CDR3 sequence: CASSQDEGSYGYTF. DNA for the CDR3: TGCGCCAGCAGCCAAGATGAGGGGAGCTATGGCTACACCTTC.

This clonotype appeared a few times. This chain uses TRBV7-2 with TRBJ2-3; 13 nucleotides line up with TRBD2. This CDR3 spans 20 amino acids. In germline, CDR1 is SGHTA, CDR2 FQGNSA. V lost 4 bases to trimming and J lost 1 base; unmatched junction nucleotides: 14. CDR3 DNA sequence: TGTGCCAGCAGCTCAACCAAACGGACTAGCGGGGGCCAGGGCACAGATACGCAGTATTTT. This gives the protein CASSSTKRTSGGQGTDTQYF.

This clonotype was counted only a few times. The V gene is TRBV14, the J gene TRBJ2-4; possible D gene TRBD2, 6 bases. The CDR3 is 14 amino acids. Trimming cost V 4 bases and J 6 bases, with 13 bases left between them. The germline CDR1 and CDR2 sequences are SGHDN and FVKESK. The CDR3 sequence: CASSRAGMGNIQYF. CDR3 bases: TGTGCCAGCAGCCGAGCGGGTATGGGAAACATTCAGTACTTC. Combining the CDR3 with reference TRBV14 and TRBJ2-4 gives the whole variable domain EAGVTQFPSHSVIEKGQTVTLRCDPISGHDNLYWYRRVMGKEIKFLLHFVKESKQDESGMPNNRFLAERTGGTYSTLKVQPAELEDSGVYFCASSRAGMGNIQYFGAGTRLSVL.